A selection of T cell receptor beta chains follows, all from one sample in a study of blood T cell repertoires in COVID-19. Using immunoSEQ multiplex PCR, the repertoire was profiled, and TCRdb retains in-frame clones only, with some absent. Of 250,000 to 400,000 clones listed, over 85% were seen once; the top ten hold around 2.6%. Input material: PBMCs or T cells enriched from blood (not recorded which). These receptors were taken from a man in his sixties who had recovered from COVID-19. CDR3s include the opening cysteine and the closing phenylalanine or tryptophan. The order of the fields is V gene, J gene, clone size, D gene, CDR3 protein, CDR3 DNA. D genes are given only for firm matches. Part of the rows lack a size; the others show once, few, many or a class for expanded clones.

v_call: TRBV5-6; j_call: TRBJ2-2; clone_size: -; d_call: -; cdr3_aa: CASSPGTNTGELFF; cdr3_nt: TGTGCCAGCAGTCCGGGGACGAACACCGGGGAGCTGTTTTTT
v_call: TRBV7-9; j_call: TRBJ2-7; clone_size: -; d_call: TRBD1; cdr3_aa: CATTSGQEYEQYF; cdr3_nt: TGTGCCACCACGTCGGGACAGGAGTACGAGCAGTACTTC
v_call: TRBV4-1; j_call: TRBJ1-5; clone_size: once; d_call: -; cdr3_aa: CASSQDSGSPSPPQHF; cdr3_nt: TGCGCCAGCAGCCAAGACTCTGGTAGTCCCTCACCTCCCCAGCATTTT
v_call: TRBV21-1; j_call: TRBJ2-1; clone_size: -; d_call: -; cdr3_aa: CASSKDGQVNGNEQFF; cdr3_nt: TGTGCCAGCAGCAAAGATGGGCAGGTCAACGGCAATGAGCAGTTCTTC
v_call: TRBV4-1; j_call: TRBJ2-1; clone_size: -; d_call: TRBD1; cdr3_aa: CASSPRTGSNEQFF; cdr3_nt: TGCGCCAGCAGCCCCAGGACAGGGAGCAATGAGCAGTTCTTC
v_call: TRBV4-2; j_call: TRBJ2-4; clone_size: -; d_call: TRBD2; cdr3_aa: CASSPRAGGLGGKNIQYF; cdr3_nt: TGTGCCAGCAGCCCACGAGCGGGGGGGCTTGGTGGCAAAAACATTCAGTACTTC
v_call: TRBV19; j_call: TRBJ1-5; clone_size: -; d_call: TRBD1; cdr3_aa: CASSQGANQPQHF; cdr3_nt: TGTGCCAGTAGTCAGGGGGCGAATCAGCCCCAGCATTTT
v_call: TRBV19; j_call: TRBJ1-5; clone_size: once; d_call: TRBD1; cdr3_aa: CASSSRGQGGNQPQHF; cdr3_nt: TGTGCCAGTAGTTCTCGAGGACAGGGCGGCAATCAGCCCCAGCATTTT
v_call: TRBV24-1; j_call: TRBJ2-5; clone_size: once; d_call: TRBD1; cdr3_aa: CATSDSRTGLQETQYF; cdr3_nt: TGTGCCACCAGTGATTCTCGGACAGGTCTCCAAGAGACCCAGTACTTC
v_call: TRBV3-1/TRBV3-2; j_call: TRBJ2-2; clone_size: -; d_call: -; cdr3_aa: CASSQIHSRYTGELFF; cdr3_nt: TGTGCCAGCAGCCAGATACATAGCAGATACACCGGGGAGCTGTTTTTT
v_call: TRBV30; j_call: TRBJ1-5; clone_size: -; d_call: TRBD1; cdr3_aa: CACVTGGLGNQPQHF; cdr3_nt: TGTGCCTGCGTAACAGGGGGTCTGGGCAATCAGCCCCAGCATTTT
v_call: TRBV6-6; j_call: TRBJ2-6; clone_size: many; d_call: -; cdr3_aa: CATPEAPGANVLTF; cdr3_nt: TGTGCCACACCAGAGGCCCCTGGGGCCAACGTCCTGACTTTC
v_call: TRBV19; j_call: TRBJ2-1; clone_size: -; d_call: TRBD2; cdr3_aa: CASTKTPPGLDVGGIEQFF; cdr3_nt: TGTGCCAGTACCAAAACCCCCCCGGGACTAGATGTCGGCGGCATTGAGCAGTTCTTC
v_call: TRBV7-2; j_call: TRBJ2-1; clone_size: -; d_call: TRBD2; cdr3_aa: CASSFLGAGEPYNEQFF; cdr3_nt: TGTGCCAGCAGCTTCTTGGGTGCGGGGGAGCCATACAATGAGCAGTTCTTC
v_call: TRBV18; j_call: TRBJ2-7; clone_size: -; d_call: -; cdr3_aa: CASSPYSSYEQYF; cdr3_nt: TGTGCCAGCTCACCATACAGCTCCTACGAGCAGTACTTC
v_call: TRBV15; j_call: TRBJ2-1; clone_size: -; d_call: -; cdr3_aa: CATSGKSYNEQFF; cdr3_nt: TGTGCCACCAGCGGCAAGTCCTACAATGAGCAGTTCTTC
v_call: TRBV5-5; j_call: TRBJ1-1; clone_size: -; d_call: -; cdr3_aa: CASRAGRGNTEAFF; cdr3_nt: TGTGCCAGCAGGGCGGGGCGGGGAAACACTGAAGCTTTCTTT
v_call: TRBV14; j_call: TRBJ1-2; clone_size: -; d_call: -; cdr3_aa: CASSLGSRSYTF; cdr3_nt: TGTGCCAGCAGCTTAGGGAGTCGGAGCTACACCTTC
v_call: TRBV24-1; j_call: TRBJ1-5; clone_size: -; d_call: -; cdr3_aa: CATSDPGVGNQPQHF; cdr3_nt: TGTGCCACCAGTGACCCAGGGGTGGGAAATCAGCCCCAGCATTTT
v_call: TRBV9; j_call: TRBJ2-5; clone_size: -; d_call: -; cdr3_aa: CASSALGTQETQYF; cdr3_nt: TGTGCCAGCAGCGCTTTAGGGACTCAAGAGACCCAGTACTTC
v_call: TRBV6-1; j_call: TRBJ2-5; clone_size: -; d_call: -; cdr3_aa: CASTGMEETQYF; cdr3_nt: TGTGCCAGCACAGGAATGGAAGAGACCCAGTACTTC
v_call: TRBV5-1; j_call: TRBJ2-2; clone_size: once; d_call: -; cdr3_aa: CASSPYTGELFF; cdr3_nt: TGCGCCAGCAGTCCCTATACCGGGGAGCTGTTTTTT
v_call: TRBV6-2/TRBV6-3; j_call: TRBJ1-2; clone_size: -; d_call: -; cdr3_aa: CASSYSPGGSYGYTF; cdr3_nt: TGTGCCAGCAGTTACTCGCCCGGTGGTAGCTATGGCTACACCTTC
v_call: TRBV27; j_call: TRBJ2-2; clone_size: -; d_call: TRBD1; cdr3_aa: CASSKDRGTGELFF; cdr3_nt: TGTGCCAGCAGTAAAGACAGGGGTACCGGGGAGCTGTTTTTT
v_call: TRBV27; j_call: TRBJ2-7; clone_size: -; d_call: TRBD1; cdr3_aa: CASSFDRVEQYF; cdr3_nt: TGTGCCAGCAGTTTCGACAGGGTCGAGCAGTACTTC
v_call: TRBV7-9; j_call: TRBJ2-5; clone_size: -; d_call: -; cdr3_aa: CASSDFPGLLETQYF; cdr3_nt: TGTGCCAGCAGCGACTTCCCGGGACTTCTAGAGACCCAGTACTTC
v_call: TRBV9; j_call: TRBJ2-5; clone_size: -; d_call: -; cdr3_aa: CASSAEGRPAQETQYF; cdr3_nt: TGTGCCAGCAGCGCGGAGGGAAGACCGGCACAAGAGACCCAGTACTTC